Sequencing of this TCR beta chain was carried out in a study of shared clonotypes between healthy human individuals. This table comes from immunoSEQ multiplex PCR, and its TCRdb copy is limited to in-frame clones, with some not included. This table holds about 2.4 million clones, 80% to 95% found once. This sequence was found in a man younger than 35 in good health. Some clones in this sample may be carry-over from other donors' samples. Material: naive CD4+ T cells from PBMCs. As for subset: CD45RA+ positively selected.

CDR3 region: CASRMWASGSDEQFF. The CDR3 nucleotides read TGTGCCAGCAGAATGTGGGCTAGCGGGAGTGATGAGCAGTTCTTC. The chain is built from TRBV2 and TRBJ2-1, with 10 bases identical to TRBD2. The ends lost 6 bases at V and 8 bases at J; junction bases unmatched: 10. CDR3 length equals 15 residues. Germline V gene lookup returns CDR1 SNHLY and CDR2 FYNNEI.